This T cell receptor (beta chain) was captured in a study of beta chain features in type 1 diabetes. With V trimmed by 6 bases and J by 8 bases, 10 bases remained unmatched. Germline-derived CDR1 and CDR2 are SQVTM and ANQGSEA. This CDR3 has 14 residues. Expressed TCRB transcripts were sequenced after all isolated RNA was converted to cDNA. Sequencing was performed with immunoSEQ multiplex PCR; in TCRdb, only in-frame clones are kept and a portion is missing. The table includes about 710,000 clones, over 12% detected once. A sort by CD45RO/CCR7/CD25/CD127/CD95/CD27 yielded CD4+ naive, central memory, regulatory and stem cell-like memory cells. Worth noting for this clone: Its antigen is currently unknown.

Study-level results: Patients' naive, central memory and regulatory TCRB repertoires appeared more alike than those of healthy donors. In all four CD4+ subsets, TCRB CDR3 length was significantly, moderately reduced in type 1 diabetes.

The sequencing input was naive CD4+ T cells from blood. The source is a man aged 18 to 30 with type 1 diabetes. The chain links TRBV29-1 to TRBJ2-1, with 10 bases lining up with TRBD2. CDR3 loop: CSVRLAGIEDEQFF. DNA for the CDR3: TGCAGCGTAAGACTAGCGGGCATAGAGGATGAGCAGTTCTTC.